This TCR beta chain came from a study of cytomegalovirus exposure and HLA in healthy donors. The overall study: The same platform as the approximately 670 first-cohort repertoires was used for the 110 or so validation repertoires, a later analysis reported. Study-wide findings and caveats: Whilst most TCR sequences proved rare, a subset of public TCRs occurred across many donors. The CMV antigen specificity of a few CMV-associated chains was confirmed through in vitro analysis.

V lost 3 bases to trimming and J lost 7 bases, with 16 bases between them. Germline CDR1 is SGHAT and CDR2 is FQNNGV. CDR3 length: 14 residues. Details on this clone: Antigen: not known.

The assay was immunoSEQ multiplex PCR, and TCRdb's table has in-frame clones only and misses some. The sample has 150,000 to 200,000 clones; more than 80% are singletons. Sequenced sample: PBMCs. J is TRBJ2-7 and V is TRBV11-2; perhaps TRBD2 as D (7 bases). The receptor comes from a woman between 18 and 29 years old in good health and CMV-seropositive. In DNA, the CDR3 is TGTGCCAGCAGCTTGGGAGGGGGAGCGAGAGAGCAGTACTTC. Protein product: CASSLGGGAREQYF.